This T cell receptor (beta chain) was sequenced for a study of blood T cell repertoires in COVID-19. Study-wide context: The samples span acute and convalescent COVID-19 from the United States, Italy and Spain. Sample material is recorded as cDNA or gDNA derived from T cells, B-cell-depleted T cells, or PBMCs.

As processed by the authors: Researchers report that nucleated cell counts were estimated from reference gene primer amplification. TCRdb keeps only in-frame clones here, not all; method: immunoSEQ multiplex PCR. The V and J calls and clone size are taken from that table; D and trimming were inferred from the DNA. The sample includes roughly 310,000 clones, approximately 88% of them seen just once. CDR3 size: 17 residues. V was clipped by 0 bases and J by 3 bases; unmatched bases: 7. Germline values: CDR1 GTSNPN, CDR2 SVGIG (reference sequence). The sequenced sample consisted of peripheral blood. The origin of this receptor is a woman between 50 and 59 years old with active or convalescent COVID-19. This chain connects TRBV30 to TRBJ2-3; 12 nucleotides match TRBD2. The CDR3 coding sequence is TGTGCCTGGAGTGTCCCCCGACTAGCGGGAGAAACAGATACGCAGTATTTT. Translating gives CAWSVPRLAGETDTQYF.